What follows describes a single T cell receptor (beta chain). Primed by a sample-barcoded 5' primer and a J-beta primer mix, a second PCR proceeded for about 7 to 12 cycles. TCRdb independently ran MiXCR on the 5' RACE reads; one entry per CDR3 protein. The sample lists hundreds of thousands of distinct CDR3 sequences, under 30% seen once, with about 3% in the top ten. This record belongs to a study of blood T cells in healthy people across ages. Germline V gives CDR1 SGHDN, CDR2 FVKESK. V was pared by 4 bases and J by 3 bases, with 6 bases of the junction left unmatched. CDR3 size: 15 residues. Russia was home to the donors, healthy Caucasian individuals aged roughly 6 to 100. Every sample gave at least 5 micrograms of total RNA when it was extracted. The data also belong to a second study, concerning T cells of mothers and their children. This second report adds: The M1S primer of the second PCR added sample barcodes and 2-4 random nucleotides. Unrelated pairs and related pairs have their TCR recombination output shaped similarly by thymic selection.

The material sequenced was blood. The chain uses TRBV14 and TRBJ2-1; 7 bases align to TRBD1. The clonotype was recovered from a boy between 10 and 17 years old in good health. CDR3 coding DNA: TGTGCCAGCAGCCGGGGGCAGGGGGTCTACAATGAGCAGTTCTTC. This sequence encodes CASSRGQGVYNEQFF.